This T cell receptor (beta chain) is drawn from a study of identical twins. This clonotype was detected only a few times. Its antigen remains unidentified. Everyone who gave samples was a healthy Caucasian. TCRdb fed the 5' RACE reads into MiXCR, producing one record per CDR3 protein. The sample contains 450,000 or so distinct CDR3 sequences, 12% to 15% of which appear only once. Study-level results: Clonotypes of the beta chain that were abundant in cord blood carried fewer insertions (memory repertoires showed none). Excess sharing by twins proved weaker in beta out-of-frame sequences.

In addition, the sample was reused for a study of yellow fever vaccine responses in identical twins.

Sequencing was done on a sample of CD4+ T cells sorted from blood. The sequence came from a woman younger than 30 in good health.

The CDR3 DNA reads TGTGCCAGCAGTCCCTCTCTGTTCGAGCCCCAGCATTTT. This sequence encodes CASSPSLFEPQHF. This sequence joins TRBV28 and TRBJ1-5; unclear D gene. Germline V gene sequence: CDR1 MDHEN, CDR2 SYDVKM. CDR3 length: 13 residues. V gave up 5 bases and J gave up 8 bases, with 13 bases separating them.